One sample yielded the 12 T cell receptor beta chains listed below, sequenced in a study of T cell responses to AZD1222 COVID-19 vaccine. Some clones are missing from TCRdb's copy, which holds only in-frame ones; the method was immunoSEQ multiplex PCR. The sample lists about 94,000 clones, approximately 81% occurring once. This specimen was peripheral blood, taken 28 days after the second AZD1222 dose. These receptor sequences come from an adult who received the AZD1222 COVID-19 vaccine.

This chain joins TRBV7-9 and TRBJ2-1; 12 bases agree with TRBD2. The CDR3 length is 16 residues. The V gene's germline CDR1 is SEHNR and CDR2 FQNEAQ (reference sequence). The trim removed 0 bases at V and 10 bases at J, leaving 7 bases unmatched. The CDR3 reads CASSLAASGRAGEQFF. The CDR3 DNA sequence: TGTGCCAGCAGCTTAGCGGCTAGCGGGAGGGCCGGGGAGCAGTTCTTC.

This clone appeared a single time. The chain combines TRBV7-8 with TRBJ1-1; tentative D call: TRBD1 (5 bases). Germline V lookup: CDR1 SGHVS, CDR2 FQNEAQ. V dropped 0 bases and J dropped 4 bases, with 12 bases sitting between them. This CDR3 is built from 15 residues. The CDR3 nucleotides are TGTGCCAGCAGCTTAGCGCGGGGGGGATTCACTGAAGCTTTCTTT. Translating it yields CASSLARGGFTEAFF.

The J gene is TRBJ1-6, the V gene TRBV7-3; D not certain. The CDR3 length is 15 residues. Trimming removed 1 base from V and 7 bases from J, with 11 bases in between. Germline loops: CDR1 SGHTA, CDR2 FQGTGA. The CDR3 DNA follows: TGTGCCAGCAGCTTAAGAGCACAGTCCAATTCACCCCTCCACTTT. It yields the protein CASSLRAQSNSPLHF.

V and J are TRBV2 and TRBJ1-2, with TRBD1 matching over 9 bases. The CDR3 runs to 14 residues. Germline loops: CDR1 SNHLY, CDR2 FYNNEI. After removal of 8 bases from V and 5 bases from J, the junction contained 9 bases not matched to a gene. This CDR3 reads CASQPGQGGYGYTF. Here the CDR3 DNA reads TGTGCCAGCCAACCGGGACAGGGCGGGTATGGCTACACCTTC.

This chain links TRBV9 with TRBJ2-5, with 14 positions matching TRBD2. The CDR3 covers 17 residues. V trimming: 4 bases; J trimming: 5 bases; junction bases outside the gene matches: 10. Germline-derived CDR1 and CDR2 are SGDLS and YYNGEE. Here the CDR3 reads CASSKRGLAGVGETQYF. For the CDR3, the DNA is TGTGCCAGCAGCAAAAGGGGACTAGCGGGGGTTGGGGAGACCCAGTACTTC.

This clone was seen a few times. The rearrangement links TRBV6-5 to TRBJ1-4; possible D gene TRBD1, 5 bases. Germline CDR1 reads MNHEY; CDR2 reads SVGAGI. The CDR3 totals 14 residues. Trimming took 9 bases from V and 5 from J, leaving 16 bases between them. CDR3 nucleotides: TGTGCCAGTGCCTGGTCCAGGGCGAATGAAAAACTGTTTTTT. Translation gives CASAWSRANEKLFF.

The chain links TRBV5-4 to TRBJ1-6; TRBD1 is a possible D gene (5 bases). V lost 4 bases and J lost 13, with 21 bases in between. The CDR3 runs 15 residues. Per the germline V gene, CDR1 is SGHNT and CDR2 is YYREEE (reference sequence). The DNA for the CDR3 is TGTGCCAGCAGCACCGCCCCGGGACCGGGGGACCCCCTCCACTTT. Translated, it gives CASSTAPGPGDPLHF.

The V gene is TRBV9, the J gene TRBJ2-5; D is unresolved. The V gene lost 0 bases and the J gene lost 1 base, with 1 base spanning the gap. Per germline, CDR1 SGDLS and CDR2 YYNGEE. This CDR3 spans 12 amino acids. The CDR3 nucleotides read TGTGCCAGCAGCGTAGGCCAAGAGACCCAGTACTTC. This sequence encodes CASSVGQETQYF.

Only one count was recorded for this clone. The gene calls are TRBV5-1 and TRBJ2-5, with no clear D. Germline assignment: CDR1 SGHRS and CDR2 YFSETQ. The V end lost 4 bases, the J end lost 1 base, and 20 bases lay between the germline ends. The CDR3 loop spans 17 amino acids. The CDR3 loop is CASSTTSQVPAQETQYF. In nucleotides, the CDR3 is TGCGCCAGCAGCACTACCTCCCAGGTCCCTGCCCAAGAGACCCAGTACTTC.

This chain joins TRBV9 and TRBJ2-7; 8 positions agree with TRBD1. This CDR3 is built from 15 residues. Germline CDR1 reads SGDLS; CDR2 reads YYNGEE. V lost 0 bases to trimming and J lost 6 bases; unmatched junction nucleotides: 8. The CDR3 loop reads CASSVGGQAALEQYF. Here the CDR3 DNA reads TGTGCCAGCAGCGTAGGGGGACAGGCCGCCCTCGAGCAGTACTTC.

The V gene is TRBV28, the J gene TRBJ2-1; 7 bases agree with TRBD2. Looked up from germline, CDR1 is MDHEN and CDR2 is SYDVKM. The CDR3 totals 21 residues. V shed 6 bases, J shed 5 bases, and the junction held 28 bases outside the gene matches. The CDR3 nucleotides read TGTGCCAGCAGACTCCTTCCGGGACTAAGCGACGTGGGTAAGACCCACAATGAGCAGTTCTTC. Translating it yields CASRLLPGLSDVGKTHNEQFF.

The chain links TRBV18 to TRBJ1-1; 7 positions agree with TRBD1. Germline V lookup: CDR1 KGHSH, CDR2 LQKENI. After removal of 4 bases from V and 5 bases from J, the junction contained 10 bases not matched to a gene. The CDR3 has 15 amino acids. Written as DNA, the CDR3 is TGTGCCAGCTCACAACAGGGGTTTTCGAGTACTGAAGCTTTCTTT. This sequence encodes CASSQQGFSSTEAFF.